These 25 T cell receptor beta chains were all obtained from the same sample, sequenced in a study of blood T cell repertoires in COVID-19. Data came from immunoSEQ multiplex PCR; TCRdb stores just in-frame clones and leaves some out. The table has roughly 100,000 clones, 88% seen once; the top ten hold 4.5% to 5.5%. The specimen was peripheral blood. The receptors were gathered from a woman at least 80 years old with active COVID-19.

The chain employs TRBV23-1 and TRBJ2-1; 10 positions match TRBD2. TRBV23-1 is identified as an open reading frame with a role that is uncertain. The CDR3 runs 16 residues. V lost 1 base, J lost 5 bases, and 5 bases stayed unmatched. This CDR3 reads CASSQFLAGDHNEQFF. The CDR3 DNA reads as TGCGCCAGCAGTCAATTCCTAGCGGGAGACCACAATGAGCAGTTCTTC.

V gene TRBV7-9 combines with J gene TRBJ2-1; 11 bases agree with TRBD2. Germline V CDR1 and CDR2: SEHNR, FQNEAQ (reference sequence). With V trimmed by 11 bases and J by 1 base, 13 bases remained unmatched. The CDR3 is 17 residues long. CDR3 protein: CAALSLAGAHSYNEQFF. The CDR3 DNA sequence: TGTGCCGCCTTATCACTAGCGGGGGCCCATTCCTACAATGAGCAGTTCTTC.

The table lists this clone with a count of one. The rearrangement joins TRBV19 to TRBJ2-1; 12 nucleotides match TRBD2. Germline CDR1 LNHDA, CDR2 SQIVND (reference sequence). This CDR3 is built from 17 residues. Trimming took 4 bases from V and 6 from J; bases not matched to a gene: 10. This CDR3 reads CASSTRASGRGINEQFF. The CDR3 bases are TGTGCCAGTAGTACGAGAGCTAGCGGGAGGGGTATCAATGAGCAGTTCTTC.

The chain is built from TRBV7-2 and TRBJ2-1, with TRBD1 as a possible D gene (6 bases). Germline V gene data show CDR1 as SGHTA and CDR2 as FQGNSA. V was pared by 2 bases and J by 2 bases, with 10 bases between. This CDR3 comprises 15 residues. CDR3 bases: TGTGCCAGCAGCTTACCAGGGGTGGCCTACAATGAGCAGTTCTTC. This sequence encodes CASSLPGVAYNEQFF.

This chain uses TRBV27 with TRBJ1-5; the D gene is possibly TRBD1 (5 bases). The CDR3 contains 15 residues. Germline assignment: CDR1 MNHEY and CDR2 SMNVEV (reference sequence). Trimming took 7 bases from V and 4 from J, leaving 17 bases between them. DNA for the CDR3: TGTGCCAGCAAGCTCCGACAGACATTTAATCAGCCCCAGCATTTT. Translated, it gives CASKLRQTFNQPQHF.

This clone has just one count. V is TRBV18 and J is TRBJ2-1, with 10 bases matching TRBD2. CDR3 size: 16 residues. Looked up from germline, CDR1 is KGHSH and CDR2 is LQKENI. Losses at the gene ends were 3 bases for V and 6 bases for J; bases not matched to a gene: 8. The DNA for the CDR3 is TGTGCCAGCTCACCGAACGGACTAGCGGTTCTCAATGAGCAGTTCTTC. Translated: CASSPNGLAVLNEQFF.

Worth noting for this clone: Other DNA sequences from this sample encode an identical CDR3 as well. The chain employs TRBV6-5 and TRBJ1-5; D is unclear. This CDR3 spans 14 amino acids. Trimming stripped 6 bases from V and 7 bases from J, with 16 bases between. Germline assignment: CDR1 MNHEY and CDR2 SVGAGI. The chain's CDR3 is CASSREPRGQPQHF. The DNA for the CDR3 is TGTGCCAGCAGCCGGGAACCACGAGGGCAGCCCCAGCATTTT.

This clone was seen only a few times. Compared with germline, one end of the junction differs, possibly owing to a read error. The genes are TRBV7-7 and TRBJ2-2, with 15 bases fitting TRBD2. The CDR3 has 17 residues. Looked up from germline, CDR1 is SSHAT and CDR2 is FNYEAQ (reference sequence). The CDR3 nucleotides are TGTGCTAGCAGCCCGGGACTAGCGGGAGGTGGCACCGGGGAGCTGTTTTTT. Translation: CASSPGLAGGGTGELFF.

The V call is TRBV11-2, the J call TRBJ2-2; TRBD2 might be the D (6 bases). The germline gives CDR1 SGHAT, CDR2 FQNNGV. Trimming removed 3 bases at V and 5 bases at J, with 19 bases between. The CDR3 spans 17 residues. The CDR3 region is CASSFDLARAVTGELFF. CDR3 coding DNA: TGTGCCAGCAGCTTCGATCTAGCGAGGGCCGTGACCGGGGAGCTGTTTTTT.

The DNA of the CDR3 is TGTGCCACAGAACCCCGGGACAGGGGATTCACTAATGAAAAACTGTTTTTT. Protein product: CATEPRDRGFTNEKLFF. The chain joins TRBV28 to TRBJ1-4, with 10 bases lining up with TRBD1. The CDR3 is 17 residues long. V was clipped by 10 bases and J by 2 bases; unmatched bases: 13. Germline-derived CDR1 and CDR2 are MDHEN and SYDVKM.

This sequence joins TRBV6-1 and TRBJ2-1; 9 bases align to TRBD1. The CDR3 is made up of 16 amino acids. Germline loops: CDR1 MNHNS, CDR2 SASEGT. V was pared by 6 bases and J by 6 bases, with 12 bases of the junction left unmatched. CDR3 amino acids: CASRERDRALLNEQFF. The DNA for the CDR3 is TGTGCCAGCAGGGAAAGGGACAGGGCCCTTCTCAATGAGCAGTTCTTC.

The chain joins TRBV7-9 to TRBJ2-5; 10 bases match TRBD2. V shed 7 bases and J 5 bases; nucleotides not matched to a gene: 13. This CDR3 is built from 16 residues. The V gene's germline CDR1 is SEHNR and CDR2 FQNEAQ (reference sequence). In DNA form, the CDR3 reads TGTGCCAGCACCATTCGGGGGACTAGCGATAGTGAGACCCAGTACTTC. It codes for CASTIRGTSDSETQYF.

This chain uses TRBV30 with TRBJ2-7; perhaps TRBD2 as D (5 bases). CDR1 and CDR2 from the germline V gene are GTSNPN and SVGIG (reference sequence). Trimming shortened V by 1 base and J by 2 bases, and 15 bases separated the two germline ends. The CDR3 spans 15 residues. CDR3: CAWSAPGLKTYEQYF. In DNA form, the CDR3 reads TGTGCCTGGAGTGCCCCAGGACTTAAAACCTACGAGCAGTACTTC.

V usage is TRBV28 and J usage is TRBJ1-5, with D possibly TRBD1 on 6 matching bases. Between the trimmed V and J ends, which lost 7 bases and 6 bases, there was a span of 16 bases. This CDR3 region has 14 residues. The germline CDR1 and CDR2 sequences are MDHEN and SYDVKM. This chain's CDR3 is CASMWGGAAQPQHF. The CDR3, as DNA: TGTGCCAGCATGTGGGGGGGGGCTGCTCAGCCCCAGCATTTT.

This rearrangement joins TRBV18 to TRBJ2-5; 7 bases map to TRBD1. This CDR3 has 16 amino acids. The germline gives CDR1 KGHSH, CDR2 LQKENI. The trim removed 0 bases at V and 3 bases at J, leaving 7 bases unmatched. CDR3 coding DNA: TGTGCCAGCTCACCACCGTCAGGGGGAAGGGAAGAGACCCAGTACTTC. It is translated as CASSPPSGGREETQYF.

The chain recombines TRBV15 with TRBJ1-1, with 10 bases matching TRBD1. CDR3 size: 13 residues. The V segment lost 3 bases and the J segment 10 bases; nucleotides outside the gene matches: 5. CDR1 is LNHNV, CDR2 YYDKDF, per germline (reference sequence). The CDR3 region is CATSSPGTGAAFF. For the CDR3, the DNA is TGTGCCACCAGCAGTCCCGGGACAGGGGCAGCTTTCTTT.

The chain recombines TRBV4-3 with TRBJ2-7; D is unclear. This CDR3 contains 15 residues. The ends were cut back, 0 bases at V and 2 bases at J, with 11 bases in the middle. The germline CDR1 and CDR2 sequences are LGHNA and YSLEER. The CDR3, as DNA: TGCGCCAGCAGCCAAGAACGCGGAGCAACCTACGAGCAGTACTTC. Protein product: CASSQERGATYEQYF.

The rearrangement joins TRBV9 to TRBJ2-5, with 11 bases fitting TRBD2. CDR1 and CDR2 (germline): SGDLS, YYNGEE. The CDR3 length is 14 residues. The trim removed 2 bases at V and 4 bases at J, leaving 1 base unmatched. CDR3 in DNA: TGTGCCAGCAGCGTTAGCGGGGGGGGAGAGACCCAGTACTTC. Amino acids: CASSVSGGGETQYF.

This clone was seen a single time. The V call is TRBV3-1 (or the pseudogene TRBV3-2), the J call TRBJ1-2; D remains ambiguous. V was clipped by 1 base and J by 4 bases, with 7 bases between them. The CDR3 length is 13 residues. In germline, CDR1 is LGHDT, CDR2 YNNKEL (reference sequence). The CDR3 loop is CASSQVAGYGYTF. For the CDR3, the DNA is TGTGCCAGCAGCCAAGTGGCAGGCTATGGCTACACCTTC.

This chain connects TRBV10-1 to TRBJ2-7, with unresolved D. Germline CDR1 is WNHNN and CDR2 is SYGVQD (reference sequence). This CDR3 contains 13 residues. Deletions cut 7 bases from V and 0 bases from J, with 10 bases between. The CDR3 DNA sequence: TGCGCCAGCAATCAGACATACTCCTACGAGCAGTACTTC. Protein: CASNQTYSYEQYF.

V is TRBV7-2 and J is TRBJ1-1, with D unresolved. The CDR3 runs 14 residues. Trimming pared 5 bases from V and 3 bases from J, leaving 13 bases between. Looked up from germline, CDR1 is SGHTA and CDR2 is FQGNSA. This CDR3 reads CASSPTRGYTEAFF. DNA for the CDR3: TGTGCCAGCAGCCCGACACGTGGGTACACTGAAGCTTTCTTT.

The chain carries TRBV5-1 and TRBJ2-3, with no clear D. Germline values: CDR1 SGHRS, CDR2 YFSETQ. The V and J ends lost 1 base and 1 base respectively, with 10 bases between them. This CDR3 has 15 amino acids. The CDR3 is CASSLRVSGTDTQYF. As DNA, the CDR3 is TGCGCCAGCAGCTTGAGAGTGTCGGGCACAGATACGCAGTATTTT.

The J gene is TRBJ1-4, the V gene TRBV12-3 or TRBV12-4; D is ambiguous. The CDR3 length is 12 residues. With 3 bases removed from V and 7 bases from J, the gap between germline ends came to 6 bases. The CDR3 DNA is TGTGCCAGCAGTTTGAGAACTGAAAAACTGTTTTTT. Residues: CASSLRTEKLFF.

DNA of the CDR3: TGCAGCGTTGATCGGCTAGCGGGACGCACAGATACGCAGTATTTT. Its protein is CSVDRLAGRTDTQYF. The V call is TRBV29-1, the J call TRBJ2-3, with 9 bases that match TRBD2. The germline CDR1 and CDR2 sequences are SQVTM and ANQGSEA. The CDR3 has 15 amino acids. After removal of 3 bases from V and 1 base from J, the junction contained 5 bases not matched to a gene.

This sequence joins TRBV5-1 and TRBJ1-1; 10 bases agree with TRBD1. V lost 3 bases, J lost 3 bases, and 2 bases stayed unmatched. CDR1 and CDR2 (germline): SGHRS, YFSETQ. CDR3 length equals 14 residues. The CDR3 DNA sequence: TGCGCCAGCAGCTCTGGGACAGGGGACACTGAAGCTTTCTTT. Translating it yields CASSSGTGDTEAFF.